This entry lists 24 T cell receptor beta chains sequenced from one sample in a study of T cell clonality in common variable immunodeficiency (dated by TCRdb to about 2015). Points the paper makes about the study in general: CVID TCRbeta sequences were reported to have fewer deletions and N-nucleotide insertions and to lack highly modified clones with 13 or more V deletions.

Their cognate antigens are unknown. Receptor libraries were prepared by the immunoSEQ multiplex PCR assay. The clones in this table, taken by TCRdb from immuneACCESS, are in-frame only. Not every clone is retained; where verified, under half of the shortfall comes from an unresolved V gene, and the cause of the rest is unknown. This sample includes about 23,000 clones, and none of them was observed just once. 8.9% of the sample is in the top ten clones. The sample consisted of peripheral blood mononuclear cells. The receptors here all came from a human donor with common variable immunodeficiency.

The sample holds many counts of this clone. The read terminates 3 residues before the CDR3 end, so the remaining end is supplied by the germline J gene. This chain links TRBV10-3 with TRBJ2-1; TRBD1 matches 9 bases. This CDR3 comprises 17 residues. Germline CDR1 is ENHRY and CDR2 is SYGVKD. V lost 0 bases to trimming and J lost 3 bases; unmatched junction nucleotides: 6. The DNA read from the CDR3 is TGTGCCATCAGTGAGTCAACAGGGGGCGCGGGCTACAATGAG. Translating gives CAISESTGGAGYNE. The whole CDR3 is CAISESTGGAGYNEQFF.

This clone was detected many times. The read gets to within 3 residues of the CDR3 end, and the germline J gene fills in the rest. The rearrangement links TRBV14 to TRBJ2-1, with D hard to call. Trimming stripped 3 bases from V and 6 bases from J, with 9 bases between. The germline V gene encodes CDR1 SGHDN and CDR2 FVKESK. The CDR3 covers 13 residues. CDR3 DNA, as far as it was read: TGTGCCAGCAGCCAGTTCAGGTCCAATGAG. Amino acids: CASSQFRSNE. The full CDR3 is CASSQFRSNEQFF. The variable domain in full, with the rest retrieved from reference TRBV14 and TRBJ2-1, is EAGVTQFPSHSVIEKGQTVTLRCDPISGHDNLYWYRRVMGKEIKFLLHFVKESKQDESGMPNNRFLAERTGGTYSTLKVQPAELEDSGVYFCASSQFRSNEQFFGPGTRLTVL.

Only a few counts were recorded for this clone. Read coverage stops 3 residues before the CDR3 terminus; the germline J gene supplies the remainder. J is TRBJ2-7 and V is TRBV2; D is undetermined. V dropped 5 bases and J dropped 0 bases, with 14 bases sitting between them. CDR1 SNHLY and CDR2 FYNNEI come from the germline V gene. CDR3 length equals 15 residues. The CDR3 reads CASSLPLTGSYEQYF. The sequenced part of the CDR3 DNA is TGTGCCAGCAGTCTCCCACTTACCGGCTCCTACGAG.

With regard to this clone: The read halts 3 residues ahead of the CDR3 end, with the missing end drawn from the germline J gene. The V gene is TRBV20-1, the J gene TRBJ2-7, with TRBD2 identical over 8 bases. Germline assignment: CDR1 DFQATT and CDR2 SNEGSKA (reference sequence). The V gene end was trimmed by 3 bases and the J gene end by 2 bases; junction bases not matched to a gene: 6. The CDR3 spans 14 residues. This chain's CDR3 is CSASAAGETYEQYF. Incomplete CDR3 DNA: TGCAGTGCTAGCGCAGCGGGAGAGACCTACGAG.

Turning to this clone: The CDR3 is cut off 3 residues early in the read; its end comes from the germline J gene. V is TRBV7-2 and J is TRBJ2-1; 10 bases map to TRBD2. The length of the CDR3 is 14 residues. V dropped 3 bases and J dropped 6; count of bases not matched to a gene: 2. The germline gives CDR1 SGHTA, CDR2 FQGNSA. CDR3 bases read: TGTGCCAGCAGCTTTAGCGGGAGGACCAATGAG. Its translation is CASSFSGRTNE. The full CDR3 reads CASSFSGRTNEQFF.

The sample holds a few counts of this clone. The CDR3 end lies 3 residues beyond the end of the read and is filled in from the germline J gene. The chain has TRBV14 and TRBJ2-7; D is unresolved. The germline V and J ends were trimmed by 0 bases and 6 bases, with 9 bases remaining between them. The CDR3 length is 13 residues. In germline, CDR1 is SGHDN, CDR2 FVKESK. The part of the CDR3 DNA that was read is TGTGCCAGCAGCCAAGATCTCAGTTCCGAG. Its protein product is CASSQDLSSE. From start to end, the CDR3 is CASSQDLSSEQYF. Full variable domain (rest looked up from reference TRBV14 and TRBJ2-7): EAGVTQFPSHSVIEKGQTVTLRCDPISGHDNLYWYRRVMGKEIKFLLHFVKESKQDESGMPNNRFLAERTGGTYSTLKVQPAELEDSGVYFCASSQDLSSEQYFGPGTRLTVT.

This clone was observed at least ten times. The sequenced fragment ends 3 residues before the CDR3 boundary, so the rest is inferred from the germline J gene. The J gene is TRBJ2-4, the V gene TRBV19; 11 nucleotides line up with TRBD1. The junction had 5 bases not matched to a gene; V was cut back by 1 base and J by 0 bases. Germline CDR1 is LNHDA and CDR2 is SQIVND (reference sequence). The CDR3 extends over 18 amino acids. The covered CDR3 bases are TGTGCCAGTAGTATAGGGGGGGACAGGGGGGTAGCCAAAAACATT. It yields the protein CASSIGGDRGVAKNI. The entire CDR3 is CASSIGGDRGVAKNIQYF.

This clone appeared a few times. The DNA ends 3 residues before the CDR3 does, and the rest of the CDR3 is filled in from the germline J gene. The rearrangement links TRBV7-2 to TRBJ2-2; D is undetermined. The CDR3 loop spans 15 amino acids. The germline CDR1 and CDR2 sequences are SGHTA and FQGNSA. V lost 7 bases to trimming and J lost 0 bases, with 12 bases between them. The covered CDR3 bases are TGTGCCAGCAAAAGGGCCGATACGAACACCGGGGAG. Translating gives CASKRADTNTGE. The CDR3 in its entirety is CASKRADTNTGELFF.

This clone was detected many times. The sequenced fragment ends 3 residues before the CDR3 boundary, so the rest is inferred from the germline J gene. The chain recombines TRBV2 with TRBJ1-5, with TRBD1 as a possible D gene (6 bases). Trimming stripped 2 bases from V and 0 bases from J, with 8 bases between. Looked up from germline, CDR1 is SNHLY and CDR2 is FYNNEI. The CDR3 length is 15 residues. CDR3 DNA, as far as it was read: TGTGCCAGCAGTGAAAGGGGGACTAGCAATCAGCCC. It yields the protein CASSERGTSNQP. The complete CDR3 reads CASSERGTSNQPQHF.

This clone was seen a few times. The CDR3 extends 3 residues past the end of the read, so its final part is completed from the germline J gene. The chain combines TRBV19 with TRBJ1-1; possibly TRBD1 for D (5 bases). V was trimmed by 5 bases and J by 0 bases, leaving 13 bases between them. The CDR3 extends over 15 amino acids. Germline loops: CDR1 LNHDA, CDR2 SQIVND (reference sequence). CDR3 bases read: TGTGCCAGTAGTGTCGGGGGAGACATGAACACTGAA. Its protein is CASSVGGDMNTE. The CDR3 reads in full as CASSVGGDMNTEAFF.

The CDR3 loop reads CASSLGQGFSGANVLTF. CDR3 bases read: TGTGCCAGCAGCTTAGGACAGGGTTTCTCTGGGGCCAACGTC. The chain couples TRBV7-6 to TRBJ2-6, with 7 bases matching TRBD1. The CDR3 is cut off 3 residues early in the read; its end comes from the germline J gene. Germline CDR1 is SGHVS and CDR2 is FNYEAQ. V shed 1 base, J shed 0 bases, and the junction held 3 bases outside the gene matches. The CDR3 is 17 amino acids.

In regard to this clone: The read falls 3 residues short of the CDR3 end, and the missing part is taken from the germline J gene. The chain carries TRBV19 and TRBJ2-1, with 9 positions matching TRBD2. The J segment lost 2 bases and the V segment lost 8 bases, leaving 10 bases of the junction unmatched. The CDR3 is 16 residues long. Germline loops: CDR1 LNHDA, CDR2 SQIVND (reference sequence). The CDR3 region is CASGGTKRGAYNEQFF. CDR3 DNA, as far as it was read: TGTGCCAGTGGGGGAACGAAGCGGGGGGCCTACAATGAG.

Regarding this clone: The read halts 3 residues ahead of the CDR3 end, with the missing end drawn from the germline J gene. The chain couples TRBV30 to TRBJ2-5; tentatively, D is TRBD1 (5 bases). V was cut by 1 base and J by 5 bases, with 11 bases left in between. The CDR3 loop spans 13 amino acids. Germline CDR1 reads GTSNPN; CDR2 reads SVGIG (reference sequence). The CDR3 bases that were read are TGTGCCTGGAGTGGGACAAATACGGAGACC. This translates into CAWSGTNTET. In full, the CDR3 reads CAWSGTNTETQYF.

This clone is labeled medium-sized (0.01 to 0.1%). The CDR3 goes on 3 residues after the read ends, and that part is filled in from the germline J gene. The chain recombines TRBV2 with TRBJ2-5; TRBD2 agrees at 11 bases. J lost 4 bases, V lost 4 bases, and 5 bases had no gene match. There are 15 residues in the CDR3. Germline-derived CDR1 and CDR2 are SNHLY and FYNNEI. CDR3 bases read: TGTGCCAGCAGTGTGCTAGCGGGAGGAGGAGAGACC. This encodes CASSVLAGGGET. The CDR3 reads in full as CASSVLAGGGETQYF. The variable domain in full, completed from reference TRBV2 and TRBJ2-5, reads EPEVTQTPSHQVTQMGQEVILRCVPISNHLYFYWYRQILGQKVEFLVSFYNNEISEKSEIFDDQFSVERPDGSNFTLKIRSTKLEDSAMYFCASSVLAGGGETQYFGPGTRLLVL.

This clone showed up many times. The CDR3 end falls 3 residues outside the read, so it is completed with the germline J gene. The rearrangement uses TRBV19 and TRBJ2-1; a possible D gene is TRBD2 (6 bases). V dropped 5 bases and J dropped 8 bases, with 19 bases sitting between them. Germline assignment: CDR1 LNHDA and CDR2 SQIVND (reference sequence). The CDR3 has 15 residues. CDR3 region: CASSASNRGNDEQFF. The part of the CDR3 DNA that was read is TGTGCCAGTAGTGCCTCGAATCGGGGGAACGATGAG.

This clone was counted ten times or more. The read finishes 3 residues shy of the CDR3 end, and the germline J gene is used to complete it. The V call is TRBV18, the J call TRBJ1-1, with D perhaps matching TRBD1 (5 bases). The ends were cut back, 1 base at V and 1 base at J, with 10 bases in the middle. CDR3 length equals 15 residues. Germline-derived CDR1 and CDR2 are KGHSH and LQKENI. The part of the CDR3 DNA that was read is TGTGCCAGCTCACCACTGACAAGGGGGAACACTGAA. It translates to CASSPLTRGNTE. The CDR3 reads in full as CASSPLTRGNTEAFF.

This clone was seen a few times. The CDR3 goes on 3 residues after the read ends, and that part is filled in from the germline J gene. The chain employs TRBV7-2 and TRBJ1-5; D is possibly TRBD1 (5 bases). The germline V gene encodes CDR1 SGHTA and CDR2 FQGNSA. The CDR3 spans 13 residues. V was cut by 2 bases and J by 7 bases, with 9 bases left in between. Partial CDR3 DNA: TGTGCCAGCAGCTTACGACAGTTACAGCCC. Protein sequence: CASSLRQLQP. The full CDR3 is CASSLRQLQPQHF.

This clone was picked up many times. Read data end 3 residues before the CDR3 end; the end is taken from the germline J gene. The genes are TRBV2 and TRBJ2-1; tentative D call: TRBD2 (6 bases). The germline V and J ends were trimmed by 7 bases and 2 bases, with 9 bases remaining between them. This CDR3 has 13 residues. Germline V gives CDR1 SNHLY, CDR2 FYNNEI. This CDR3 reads CASTRTTYNEQFF. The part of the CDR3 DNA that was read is TGTGCCAGCACCCGGACTACCTACAATGAG.

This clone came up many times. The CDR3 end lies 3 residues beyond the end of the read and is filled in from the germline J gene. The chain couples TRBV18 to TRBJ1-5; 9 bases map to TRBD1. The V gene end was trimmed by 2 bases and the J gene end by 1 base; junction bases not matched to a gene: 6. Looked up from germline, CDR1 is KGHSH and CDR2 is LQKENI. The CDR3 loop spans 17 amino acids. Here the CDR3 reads CASSPAGTGTSNQPQHF. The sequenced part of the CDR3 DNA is TGTGCCAGCTCACCAGCCGGGACAGGGACCAGCAATCAGCCC.

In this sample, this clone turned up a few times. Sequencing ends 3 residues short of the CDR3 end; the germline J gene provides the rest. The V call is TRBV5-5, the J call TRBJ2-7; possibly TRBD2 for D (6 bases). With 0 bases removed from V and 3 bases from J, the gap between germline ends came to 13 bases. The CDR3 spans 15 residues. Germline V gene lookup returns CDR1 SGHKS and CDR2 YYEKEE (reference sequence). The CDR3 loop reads CASSLEAGPIYEQYF. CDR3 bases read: TGTGCCAGCAGCTTGGAAGCGGGTCCCATCTACGAG. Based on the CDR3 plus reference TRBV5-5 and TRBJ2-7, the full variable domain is DAGVTQSPTHLIKTRGQQVTLRCSPISGHKSVSWYQQVLGQGPQFIFQYYEKEERGRGNFPDRFSARQFPNYSSELNVNALLLGDSALYLCASSLEAGPIYEQYFGPGTRLTVT.

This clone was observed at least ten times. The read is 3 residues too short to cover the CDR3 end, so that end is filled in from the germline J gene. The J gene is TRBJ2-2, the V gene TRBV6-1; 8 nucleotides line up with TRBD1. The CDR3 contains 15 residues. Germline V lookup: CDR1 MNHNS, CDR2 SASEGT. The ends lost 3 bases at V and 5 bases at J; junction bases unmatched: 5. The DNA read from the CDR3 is TGTGCCAGCAGTGAGCTAACAGGGGGAACCGGGGAG. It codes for CASSELTGGTGE. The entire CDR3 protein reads CASSELTGGTGELFF.

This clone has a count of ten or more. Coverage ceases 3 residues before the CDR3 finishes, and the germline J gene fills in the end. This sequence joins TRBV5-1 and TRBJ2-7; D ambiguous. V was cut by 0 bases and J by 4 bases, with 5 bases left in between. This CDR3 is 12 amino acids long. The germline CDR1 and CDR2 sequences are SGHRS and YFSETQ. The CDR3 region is CASSLEGYEQYF. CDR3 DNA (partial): TGCGCCAGCAGCTTGGAGGGTTACGAG.

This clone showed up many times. The CDR3 region is CASSLQVGGETQYF. The sequenced part of the CDR3 DNA is TGTGCCAGCAGCCTACAGGTGGGAGGAGAGACC. The chain employs TRBV7-6 and TRBJ2-5, with D possibly TRBD2 on 6 matching bases. The CDR3 is cut off 3 residues early in the read; its end comes from the germline J gene. CDR1 and CDR2 from the germline V gene are SGHVS and FNYEAQ. This CDR3 spans 14 amino acids. V lost 5 bases, J lost 4 bases, and 14 bases lay in between.

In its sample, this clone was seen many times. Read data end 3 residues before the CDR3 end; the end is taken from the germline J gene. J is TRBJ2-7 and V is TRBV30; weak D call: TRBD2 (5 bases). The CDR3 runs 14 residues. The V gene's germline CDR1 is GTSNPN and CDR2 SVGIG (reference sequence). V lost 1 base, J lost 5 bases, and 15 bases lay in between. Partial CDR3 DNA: TGTGCCTGGAGTGGGACTTCCAGCTTGAACGAG. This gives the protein CAWSGTSSLNE. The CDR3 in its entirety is CAWSGTSSLNEQYF. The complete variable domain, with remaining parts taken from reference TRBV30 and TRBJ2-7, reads SQTIHQWPATLVQPVGSPLSLECTVEGTSNPNLYWYRQAAGRGLQLLFYSVGIGQISSEVPQNLSASRPQDRQFILSSKKLLLSDSGFYLCAWSGTSSLNEQYFGPGTRLTVT.